Each of the 17 T cell receptor beta chains below was sequenced from the same sample in a study of T cells in tuberculosis. Generated by immunoSEQ multiplex PCR, the TCRdb table keeps only in-frame clones and is missing some. The sample lists thousands of clones; 95% were seen once. Sequenced input: PBMCs. These receptors were collected from an adult with tuberculosis.

This clone was counted between two and nine times. The chain uses TRBV2 and TRBJ1-6, with 7 bases fitting TRBD1. CDR3 length: 16 residues. Germline V gene lookup returns CDR1 SNHLY and CDR2 FYNNEI. V lost 2 bases and J lost 5; bases outside the gene matches: 6. The CDR3 bases are TGTGCCAGCAGTGAACGCAGGGGGATTGATAATTCACCCCTCCACTTT. Protein sequence: CASSERRGIDNSPLHF.

The chain carries TRBV4-1 and TRBJ2-7; tentatively, D is TRBD1 (6 bases). V was cut by 0 bases and J by 6 bases, with 18 bases left in between. Germline CDR1 reads MGHRA; CDR2 reads YSYEKL. CDR3 size: 16 residues. The CDR3 DNA sequence: TGCGCCAGCAGCCAAGATATGGGACAAGTCCGGTCCGAGCAGTACTTC. Its protein product is CASSQDMGQVRSEQYF.

This sequence joins TRBV21-1 and TRBJ2-3; whether TRBD2, the table's D call, matches the DNA was not checked. TRBV21-1 is termed a pseudogene. This CDR3 spans 12 amino acids. The CDR3 region is CASSPLGYTQYF. CDR3 in DNA: TGTGCCAGCAGCCCACTAGGGTATACGCAGTATTTT.

V usage is TRBV6-1 and J usage is TRBJ2-7; 10 bases align to TRBD2. This CDR3 spans 15 amino acids. CDR1 MNHNS and CDR2 SASEGT come from the germline V gene. After removal of 0 bases from V and 3 bases from J, the junction contained 2 bases not matched to a gene. The CDR3 here is CASSEAASGSYEQYF. The CDR3 DNA is TGTGCCAGCAGTGAAGCGGCTAGCGGGAGCTACGAGCAGTACTTC.

The rearrangement uses TRBV2 and TRBJ1-1; 8 bases are a match to TRBD1. Germline V CDR1 and CDR2: SNHLY, FYNNEI. There are 14 residues in the CDR3. J was trimmed by 7 bases and V by 11 bases; bases with no gene match: 15. CDR3 sequence (DNA): TGTGCCGGCAAATCGGACAGGGTGCCTAATGAAGCTTTCTTT. This sequence encodes CAGKSDRVPNEAFF. Supplemented by reference TRBV2 and TRBJ1-1, the full variable domain reads EPEVTQTPSHQVTQMGQEVILRCVPISNHLYFYWYRQILGQKVEFLVSFYNNEISEKSEIFDDQFSVERPDGSNFTLKIRSTKLEDSAMYFCAGKSDRVPNEAFFGQGTRLTVV.

J is TRBJ2-7 and V is TRBV6-1, with TRBD1 matching 9 bases. Germline CDR1 reads MNHNS; CDR2 reads SASEGT. V lost 7 bases, J lost 3 bases, and 7 bases stayed unmatched. The CDR3 has 14 residues. The CDR3 is CASTRTGVNYEQYF. The CDR3 DNA reads as TGTGCCAGCACCCGGACAGGGGTGAACTACGAGCAGTACTTC.

This rearrangement joins TRBV9 to TRBJ2-7, with D tentatively TRBD1 (5 bases). V lost 2 bases to trimming and J lost 6 bases, with 18 bases between them. Germline values: CDR1 SGDLS, CDR2 YYNGEE. This CDR3 is 15 amino acids long. The CDR3 loop is CASSVSAQWGLEQYF. CDR3 nucleotides: TGTGCCAGCAGCGTTTCGGCGCAGTGGGGCCTCGAGCAGTACTTC.

The chain combines TRBV6-6 with TRBJ1-4; perhaps TRBD1 as D (6 bases). CDR3 length: 16 amino acids. From germline, CDR1 is MNHNY and CDR2 SVGAGI (reference sequence). The V and J ends lost 2 bases and 0 bases respectively, with 10 bases between them. This CDR3 reads CASSYHTGTTNEKLFF. The CDR3 DNA follows: TGTGCCAGCAGTTACCACACAGGGACAACTAATGAAAAACTGTTTTTT.

The chain has TRBV30 and TRBJ2-1; D may be TRBD2 (5 bases). Trimming removed 0 bases from V and 6 bases from J, with 12 bases in between. Germline lookup yields CDR1 GTSNPN and CDR2 SVGIG (reference sequence). The CDR3 sequence is 14 residues long. CDR3 in DNA: TGTGCCTGGAGTGTACTTTCGGGGATCAATGAGCAGTTCTTC. This encodes CAWSVLSGINEQFF.

The chain employs TRBV5-1 and TRBJ1-1; D is possibly TRBD1 (6 bases). The V and J ends lost 2 bases and 3 bases respectively, with 8 bases between them. The CDR3 runs 13 residues. Germline CDR1 is SGHRS and CDR2 is YFSETQ. The CDR3 is CASSLQGYTEAFF. In DNA, the CDR3 is TGCGCCAGCAGCTTACAGGGTTACACTGAAGCTTTCTTT.

This clone was observed a single time. The gene calls are TRBV27 and TRBJ2-6, with 7 bases matching TRBD1. Germline assignment: CDR1 MNHEY and CDR2 SMNVEV (reference sequence). V lost 4 bases, J lost 11 bases, and 11 bases stayed unmatched. The CDR3 loop spans 15 amino acids. The CDR3 DNA sequence: TGTGCCAGCAGTTCTCAGGAGGACAGGCTCCACGTCCTGACTTTC. Its protein product is CASSSQEDRLHVLTF.

The rearrangement links TRBV19 to TRBJ1-2, with TRBD1 as a possible D gene (6 bases). V lost 6 bases to trimming and J lost 6 bases, with 11 bases between them. The CDR3 spans 12 residues. Germline assignment: CDR1 LNHDA and CDR2 SQIVND (reference sequence). CDR3 sequence (DNA): TGTGCCAGTAGGACGGGACAAAATGGCTACACCTTC. Its translation: CASRTGQNGYTF.

The chain combines TRBV6-1 with TRBJ1-4; 9 bases fit TRBD1. J was trimmed by 8 bases and V by 4 bases; bases with no gene match: 11. The CDR3 covers 16 residues. Germline V CDR1 and CDR2: MNHNS, SASEGT. In nucleotides, the CDR3 is TGTGCCAGCAGTGGGACAGGGGAGGCAGAGAGGGAAAAACTGTTTTTT. This gives the protein CASSGTGEAEREKLFF.

This chain joins TRBV7-2 and TRBJ2-4; 7 bases fit TRBD1. V gave up 5 bases and J gave up 8 bases; unmatched junction bases: 3. Per germline, CDR1 SGHTA and CDR2 FQGNSA. This CDR3 is 12 amino acids long. The CDR3 is CASSPQGYIQYF. CDR3 bases: TGTGCCAGCAGCCCACAGGGGTACATTCAGTACTTC.

CDR3 in DNA: TGTGCCAGCAGCGTAGTCGGTACCGCTAGCACAGATACGCAGTATTTT. Protein: CASSVVGTASTDTQYF. J is TRBJ2-3 and V is TRBV9; no definite D call. Germline V gene sequence: CDR1 SGDLS, CDR2 YYNGEE. This CDR3 is built from 16 residues. V was cut by 0 bases and J by 0 bases, with 11 bases left in between.

The chain is built from TRBV9 and TRBJ2-7, with a tentative D call TRBD1 (5 bases). The CDR3 runs to 14 residues. The V gene lost 4 bases and the J gene lost 3 bases, with 14 bases spanning the gap. Per the germline V gene, CDR1 is SGDLS and CDR2 is YYNGEE. CDR3 DNA sequence: TGTGCCAGCAGCCTTAAGGGGAATTACTACGAGCAGTACTTC. This sequence encodes CASSLKGNYYEQYF.

CDR3 protein: CASSDSGLYNEQFF. The DNA for the CDR3 is TGTGCCAGCAGTGACTCGGGACTCTACAATGAGCAGTTCTTC. This chain connects TRBV6-4 to TRBJ2-1; weak D call: TRBD2 (6 bases). CDR3 length: 14 amino acids. Trimming stripped 0 bases from V and 3 bases from J, with 6 bases between. The germline V gene encodes CDR1 MRHNA and CDR2 SNTAGT.